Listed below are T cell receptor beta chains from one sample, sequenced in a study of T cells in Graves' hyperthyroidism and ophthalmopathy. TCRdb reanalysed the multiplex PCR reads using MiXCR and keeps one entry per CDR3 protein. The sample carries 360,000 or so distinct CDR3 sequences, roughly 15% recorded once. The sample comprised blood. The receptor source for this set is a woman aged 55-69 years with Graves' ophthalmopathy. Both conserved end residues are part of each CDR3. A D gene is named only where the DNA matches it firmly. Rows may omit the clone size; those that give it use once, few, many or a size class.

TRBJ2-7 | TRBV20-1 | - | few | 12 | TGCAGTGCTAGCCCAGAGGGACACGAGCAGTACTTC | CSASPEGHEQYF
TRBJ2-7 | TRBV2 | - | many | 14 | TGTGCCAGCAGTGCGCAGCCCAACTCGGGTTCGCAGTACTTC | CASSAQPNSGSQYF
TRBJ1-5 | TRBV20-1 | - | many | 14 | TGCAGTGCCCACCGGGACTTACTCCATCAGCCCCAGCATTTT | CSAHRDLLHQPQHF
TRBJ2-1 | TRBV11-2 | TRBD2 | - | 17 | TGTGCCAGCAGCTTAGCCGGGACTAGCGGGGTACGAGGTGAGCAGTTCTTC | CASSLAGTSGVRGEQFF
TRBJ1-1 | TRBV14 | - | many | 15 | TGTGCCAGCAGCCAATCTCCAGGGAGTAACACTGAAGCTTTCTTT | CASSQSPGSNTEAFF
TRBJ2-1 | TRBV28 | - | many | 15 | TGTGCCAGCAGTTTAATGGGACCGGGGGTGAATGAGCAGTTCTTC | CASSLMGPGVNEQFF
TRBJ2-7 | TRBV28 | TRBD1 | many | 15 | TGTGCCAGCAGTCTGGGACAGGGGTTATCTTGGGAGCAGTACTTC | CASSLGQGLSWEQYF
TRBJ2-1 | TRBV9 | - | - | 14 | TGTGCCAGCAGCGGGTGGGGGGGGCCCAATGAGCAGTTCTTC | CASSGWGGPNEQFF
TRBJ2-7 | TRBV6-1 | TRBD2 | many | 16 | TGTGCCAGCAGTAGGGCTAGCGGGAGTGAGTCCTACGAGCAGTACTTC | CASSRASGSESYEQYF
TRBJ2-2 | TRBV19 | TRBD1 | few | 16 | TGTGCCAGTAGTACGGGACAGGGGCTTAACACCGGGGAGCTGTTTTTT | CASSTGQGLNTGELFF
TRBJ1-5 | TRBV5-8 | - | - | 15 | TGTGCCAGCAGTACTCTCGGCAGGTTGAATCAGCCCCAGCATTTT | CASSTLGRLNQPQHF
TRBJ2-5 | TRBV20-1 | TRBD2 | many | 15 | TGCAGTGCTAGCTCCCAGCGGGGGAGGCAAGAGACCCAGTACTTC | CSASSQRGRQETQYF
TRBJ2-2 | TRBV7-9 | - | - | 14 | TGTGCCAGCAGCTTATCGGTCGACACCGGGGAGCTGTTTTTT | CASSLSVDTGELFF
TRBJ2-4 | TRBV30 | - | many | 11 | TGTGCCTGGATGGACAGAAACATTCAGTACTTC | CAWMDRNIQYF
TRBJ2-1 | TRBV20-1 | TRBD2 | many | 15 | TGCAGTGCTAGAGACCCTAGCGGGGGCTACAATGAGCAGTTCTTC | CSARDPSGGYNEQFF
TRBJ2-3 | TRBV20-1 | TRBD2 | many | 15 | TGCAGTGCTACCCCTCGACTAGCGTTAACAGATACGCAGTATTTT | CSATPRLALTDTQYF
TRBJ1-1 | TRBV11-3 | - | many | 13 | TGTGCCAGCAGCATAACGAGGGGGACTGAAGCTTTCTTT | CASSITRGTEAFF
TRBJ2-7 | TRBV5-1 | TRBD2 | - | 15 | TGCGCCAGCAGCCTGATAGCGGGAGGGCCTTTCGAGCAGTACTTC | CASSLIAGGPFEQYF
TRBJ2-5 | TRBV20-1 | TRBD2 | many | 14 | TGCAGTGCCTCACTAGCGGGAGGTGGGGAGACCCAGTACTTC | CSASLAGGGETQYF
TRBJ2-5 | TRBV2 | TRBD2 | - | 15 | TGTGCCAGCAGTGAAGCGCGGGGGAGGCGAGAGACCCAGTACTTC | CASSEARGRRETQYF
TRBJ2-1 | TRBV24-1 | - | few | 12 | TGTGCCACCAGTGATTTGGGTTTTGAGCAGTTCTTC | CATSDLGFEQFF
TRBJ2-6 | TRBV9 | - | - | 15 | TGTGCCAGCAGCCCCATGGGTAGTGGGGCCAACGTCCTGACTTTC | CASSPMGSGANVLTF
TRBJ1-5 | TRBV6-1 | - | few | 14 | TGTGCCAGCAGTCCCGGGGGGGGGGCTCAGCCCCAGCATTTT | CASSPGGGAQPQHF
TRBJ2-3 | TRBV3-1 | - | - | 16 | TGTGCCAGCAGCCAATTCATCGGGAACCCCACAGATACGCAGTATTTT | CASSQFIGNPTDTQYF
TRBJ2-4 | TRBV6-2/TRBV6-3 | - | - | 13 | TGTGCCAGCACCGAGGGATGGGAAAACATTCAGTACTTC | CASTEGWENIQYF
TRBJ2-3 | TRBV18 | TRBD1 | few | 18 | TGTGCCAGCTCGCAGGACTGGACCGGGACAGGGGTGGCAGATACGCAGTATTTT | CASSQDWTGTGVADTQYF
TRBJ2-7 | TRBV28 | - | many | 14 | TGTGCCAGCAGTTCCAGGGACCGCTCCTACGAGCAGTACTTC | CASSSRDRSYEQYF
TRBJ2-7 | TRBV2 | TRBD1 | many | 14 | TGTGCCAGCAGTGAATTGGACAGGGGCTACGAGCAGTACTTC | CASSELDRGYEQYF
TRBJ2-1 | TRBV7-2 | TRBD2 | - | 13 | TGTGCCAGCAGCTTCACTAGCGGGGGGGAGCAGTTCTTC | CASSFTSGGEQFF
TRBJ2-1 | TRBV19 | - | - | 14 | TGTGCCAGTATTGGGGATAAACTAGGAAATGAGCAGTTCTTC | CASIGDKLGNEQFF
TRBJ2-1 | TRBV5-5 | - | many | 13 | TGTGCCAGCAGCTTGGTGGCGAACAATGAGCAGTTCTTC | CASSLVANNEQFF
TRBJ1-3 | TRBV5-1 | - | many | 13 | TGCGCCAGCAGTCGAGGACAGGGAAACACCATATATTTT | CASSRGQGNTIYF
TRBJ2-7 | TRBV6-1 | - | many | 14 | TGTGCCAGCAGTAGGGACCCACGTTCCTACGAGCAGTACTTC | CASSRDPRSYEQYF
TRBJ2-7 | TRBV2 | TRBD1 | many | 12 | TGTGCCAGCAGACAGGGGAACTACGAGCAGTACTTC | CASRQGNYEQYF
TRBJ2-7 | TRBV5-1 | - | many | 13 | TGCGCCAGCAGTAAAGCAGGGGCGGGAGAGCAGTACTTC | CASSKAGAGEQYF